The entry below gives a single T cell receptor beta chain sequence along with its context. Its antigen remains unknown. TCRdb used MiXCR to reprocess the 5' RACE reads, holding one entry per CDR3 protein. Of fewer than 200,000 distinct CDR3 sequences in the sample, around a sixth were seen once. This sample was included in a study of CD8 T cells in ankylosing spondylitis. Findings of the study overall: A subset of motif variants has previously been described in the synovial fluid and blood of reactive arthritis. Blood of patients with ankylosing spondylitis appeared to be characterized by a TCR beta motif of several highly homologous variants.

Germline V gene data show CDR1 as MGHRA and CDR2 as YSYEKL. The CDR3 spans 15 residues. Trimming shortened V by 6 bases and J by 4 bases, and 15 bases separated the two germline ends. The clonotype was recovered from a male donor between 10 and 30 years old with ankylosing spondylitis or in good health (not recorded which). V usage is TRBV4-1 and J usage is TRBJ1-4; no reliable D call. Sequenced sample: blood, either unsorted or a sorted T cell fraction (not recorded which). The CDR3 DNA is TGCGCCAGCAGACCAGTCTTCGGTTTTAATGAAAAACTGTTTTTT. The encoded protein is CASRPVFGFNEKLFF.